This TCR beta chain originates from a study of identical twins. The CDR3 is 14 residues long. Germline assignment: CDR1 SGHKS and CDR2 YYEKEE (reference sequence). The ends lost 0 bases at V and 10 bases at J; junction bases unmatched: 4. TCRdb fed the 5' RACE reads into MiXCR, producing one record per CDR3 protein. The repertoire has 500,000 to 600,000 distinct CDR3 sequences, approximately 22% of them found once; the top ten carry 0.91%. This clonotype was picked up a small number of times. The data also belong to a second study, concerning T cells expressing NK-cell markers.

This clonotype was sampled from a woman between 18 and 30 years old in good health. This chain connects TRBV5-5 to TRBJ1-5; 10 bases match TRBD1. Source material: CD4+ T cells sorted from blood. The CDR3 DNA is TGTGCCAGCAGCTTGGGACAGGGGGCCCAACCCCAGCATTTT. It codes for CASSLGQGAQPQHF.